Below, one T cell receptor beta chain is given with its context. This clonotype was counted a few times. This receptor's antigen is unknown. Qualities for individual bases were not recorded, and no much larger clone is one base off. This sample is drawn from a study of response to subunit inactivated influenza vaccine (dated by TCRdb to the late 2010s). Concerning the study at large: Deep quantitative T cell receptor repertoire profiling was used in the study to track responses to a trivalent subunit inactivated influenza vaccine. The research as a whole found: It was suggested by the authors that each seasonal influenza vaccination may recruit only a limited number of new T cells.

The CDR3 runs 18 amino acids, cysteine and phenylalanine included. The retained sequence is limited to the CDR3, 54 bases, with the frame set at the first base. Trimming accounts for 3 bases at V and 5 bases at J, while the number of junction bases matched to no gene is 9. CDR1 MNHEY and CDR2 SMNVEV are derived from the germline V gene (reference sequence). Library method: RT-PCR. These reads were obtained on an Illumina HiSeq 2500. In-frame beta chains were kept once TCRdb had trimmed the public reads at Q25 with fastp and called clones with MiXCR. CDR3 protein sequences are deduplicated, and each keeps its most common genes and DNA. The sample table records about 520,000 distinct CDR3 sequences; more than 7% of these occur just once. The ten largest account for less than 15% of the sample.

The sequencing here drew on PBMCs from blood, taken around 25 months after vaccination. In this chain, TRBV27 is recombined with TRBJ2-1; 14 bases in the junction line up with TRBD2. This clonotype was sampled from a man aged 50 to 75 who received an inactivated influenza vaccine. Donor details come from another sample of the same person, matched by shared clones. CDR3 protein: CASSFRVGLAGVDNEQFF. The DNA is TGTGCCAGCAGTTTCAGGGTGGGACTAGCGGGGGTTGACAATGAGCAGTTCTTC.